This TCR beta chain was sequenced in a study of blood T cell repertoires in COVID-19. Study information: Donors in the United States, Italy and Spain gave samples during acute or convalescent COVID-19. Sample material is recorded as cDNA or gDNA derived from T cells, B-cell-depleted T cells, or PBMCs.

After removal of 6 bases from V and 0 bases from J, the junction contained 4 bases not matched to a gene. CDR1 and CDR2 (germline): KGHSH, LQKENI. The CDR3 runs to 15 residues. How the authors handled the data: Reference gene primers were amplified, and this amplification served to estimate nucleated cell counts. The data were produced by immunoSEQ multiplex PCR, yet TCRdb's version contains in-frame clones alone and is incomplete. That table supplies the V and J calls and clone size; D and trimming were determined from the DNA. The repertoire holds 84,000 or so clones, with over 80% as singletons. The sequence came from a woman of 80 years or more with acute or convalescent COVID-19. Specimen: peripheral blood. The genes are TRBV18 and TRBJ2-2, with 7 bases fitting TRBD1. The CDR3 sequence: CASSKGATNTGELFF. CDR3 DNA: TGTGCCAGCTCGAAGGGGGCGACGAACACCGGGGAGCTGTTTTTT.